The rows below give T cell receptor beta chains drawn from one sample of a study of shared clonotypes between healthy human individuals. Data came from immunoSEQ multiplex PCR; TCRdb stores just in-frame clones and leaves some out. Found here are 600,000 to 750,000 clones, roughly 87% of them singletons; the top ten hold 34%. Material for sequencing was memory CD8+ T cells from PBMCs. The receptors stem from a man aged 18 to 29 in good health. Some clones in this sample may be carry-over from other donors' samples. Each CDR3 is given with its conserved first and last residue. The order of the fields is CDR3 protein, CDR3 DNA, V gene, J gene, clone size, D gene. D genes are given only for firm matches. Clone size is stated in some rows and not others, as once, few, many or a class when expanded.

CDR3: CAGSTTGLIYEQYF; DNA: TGTGCCGGCAGTACGACAGGGTTAATCTACGAGCAGTACTTC; V: TRBV27; J: TRBJ2-7; size: -; D: TRBD1
CDR3: CASSLRRLGDNEQYF; DNA: TGTGCCAGCAGCTTACGACGGTTGGGGGATAACGAGCAGTACTTC; V: TRBV7-9; J: TRBJ2-7; size: -; D: -
CDR3: CSVEEEDYEQYF; DNA: TGCAGCGTTGAAGAAGAAGATTACGAGCAGTACTTC; V: TRBV29-1; J: TRBJ2-7; size: -; D: -
CDR3: CASSLELAGGVGELFF; DNA: TGTGCCAGCAGCTTGGAGCTAGCGGGAGGTGTCGGGGAGCTGTTTTTT; V: TRBV5-6; J: TRBJ2-2; size: -; D: TRBD2
CDR3: CASSPTGSGAQYF; DNA: TGTGCCAGCAGCCCTACTGGGTCTGGGGCCCAGTACTTC; V: TRBV9; J: TRBJ2-5; size: once; D: -
CDR3: CASSVPGLAGFTGELFF; DNA: TGTGCCAGCAGCGTACCGGGACTAGCGGGATTCACCGGGGAGCTGTTTTTT; V: TRBV7-9; J: TRBJ2-2; size: -; D: TRBD2
CDR3: CASSEDWVREQYF; DNA: TGTGCCAGCAGTGAAGACTGGGTCCGGGAGCAGTACTTC; V: TRBV6-1; J: TRBJ2-7; size: -; D: -
CDR3: CASSLGLASYEQYF; DNA: TGTGCCAGCAGCTTAGGTCTTGCGTCCTACGAGCAGTACTTC; V: TRBV7-2; J: TRBJ2-7; size: -; D: -
CDR3: CASSLVSYQGETQYF; DNA: TGTGCCAGCAGCTTAGTGAGTTACCAGGGGGAGACCCAGTACTTC; V: TRBV7-9; J: TRBJ2-5; size: -; D: -
CDR3: CASSEPSSPSATQYF; DNA: TGCGCCAGCAGCGAGCCCAGCAGTCCAAGTGCGACCCAGTACTTC; V: TRBV10-1; J: TRBJ2-5; size: -; D: -
CDR3: CASSQDLAEGYTF; DNA: TGCGCCAGCAGCCAAGATTTGGCGGAGGGCTACACCTTC; V: TRBV4-3; J: TRBJ1-2; size: -; D: -
CDR3: CSALRGSSSGNTIYF; DNA: TGCAGCGCTCTTCGGGGTAGTAGCTCTGGAAACACCATATATTTT; V: TRBV29-1; J: TRBJ1-3; size: -; D: -
CDR3: CSAGTGTYEQYF; DNA: TGCAGCGCAGGGACAGGGACCTACGAGCAGTACTTC; V: TRBV29-1; J: TRBJ2-7; size: -; D: TRBD1
CDR3: CASSPIGEGANYGYTF; DNA: TGTGCCAGCAGCCCTATTGGGGAAGGGGCCAACTATGGCTACACCTTC; V: TRBV5-6; J: TRBJ1-2; size: -; D: -
CDR3: CASSLVQSEKEKLFF; DNA: TGTGCCAGCAGCTTAGTACAGTCTGAAAAAGAAAAACTGTTTTTT; V: TRBV7-9; J: TRBJ1-4; size: -; D: -
CDR3: CASSSVAGTESTQYF; DNA: TGTGCCAGCAGCTCCGTGGCAGGTACCGAGTCTACGCAGTATTTT; V: TRBV7-9; J: TRBJ2-3; size: -; D: -
CDR3: CSVEGGLLGEQYF; DNA: TGCAGCGTTGAGGGTGGACTCCTTGGGGAGCAGTACTTC; V: TRBV29-1; J: TRBJ2-7; size: -; D: -
CDR3: CAIRVEGRAYNEQFF; DNA: TGTGCCATCAGGGTAGAGGGCCGGGCCTACAATGAGCAGTTCTTC; V: TRBV10-3; J: TRBJ2-1; size: -; D: -